What follows are 25 T cell receptor beta chains derived from one specimen sequenced in a study of CD8 T cells in Susac syndrome. RNA, at roughly 0.5 to 1 ug, was reverse transcribed with random hexamers. Via MiXCR, TCRdb re-called the immunoSEQ multiplex PCR reads, giving one row per CDR3 protein. Of about 140,000 distinct CDR3 sequences listed, 85% to 95% are singletons. Material: CD4+ T cells from PBMCs. Every receptor here comes from a human donor with Susac syndrome.

This clonotype was seen more than once but under ten times. The V and J genes are TRBV29-1 and TRBJ2-7; D gene uncertain. The CDR3 spans 12 residues. V was clipped by 5 bases and J by 3 bases, with 11 bases between them. The germline gives CDR1 SQVTM, CDR2 ANQGSEA. The CDR3 here is CSVYSEVYEQYF. The CDR3, as DNA: TGCAGCGTTTACAGTGAGGTCTACGAGCAGTACTTC.

The rearrangement uses TRBV20-1 and TRBJ1-3; D is unresolved. The CDR3 contains 13 residues. The germline V gene encodes CDR1 DFQATT and CDR2 SNEGSKA (reference sequence). The ends were cut back, 6 bases at V and 1 base at J, with 10 bases in the middle. CDR3 nucleotides: TGCAGTGCAAGGAGCGTTTCTGGAAACACCATATATTTT. This codes for CSARSVSGNTIYF.

The chain employs TRBV5-1 and TRBJ2-5; 7 nucleotides line up with TRBD2. Trimming cost V 6 bases and J 2 bases; bases outside gene matches: 10. CDR3 length: 15 residues. Germline CDR1 reads SGHRS; CDR2 reads YFSETQ. For the CDR3, the DNA is TGCGCCAGCACCCCAGGGAGGGTGGGGCAAGAGACCCAGTACTTC. As protein: CASTPGRVGQETQYF. Looking up the rest from reference TRBV5-1 and TRBJ2-5 gives the full variable domain: KAGVTQTPRYLIKTRGQQVTLSCSPISGHRSVSWYQQTPGQGLQFLFEYFSETQRNKGNFPGRFSGRQFSNSRSEMNVSTLELGDSALYLCASTPGRVGQETQYFGPGTRLLVL.

The chain uses TRBV2 and TRBJ1-2; weak D call: TRBD1 (6 bases). Trimming cost V 8 bases and J 1 base, with 11 bases left between them. The germline V gene has CDR1 SNHLY and CDR2 FYNNEI. This CDR3 region has 13 residues. The CDR3 nucleotides read TGTGCCAGCGGGGCGGACAGTAACTATGGCTACACCTTC. This translates into CASGADSNYGYTF. The full variable domain, rest sourced from reference TRBV2 and TRBJ1-2, is EPEVTQTPSHQVTQMGQEVILRCVPISNHLYFYWYRQILGQKVEFLVSFYNNEISEKSEIFDDQFSVERPDGSNFTLKIRSTKLEDSAMYFCASGADSNYGYTFGSGTRLTVV.

The chain combines TRBV30 with TRBJ1-5; D gene ambiguous. Deletions cut 4 bases from V and 3 bases from J, with 13 bases between. The germline CDR1 and CDR2 sequences are GTSNPN and SVGIG (reference sequence). CDR3 length: 14 amino acids. CDR3 amino acids: CAWNSQLTNQPQHF. The DNA of the CDR3 is TGTGCCTGGAATTCACAGCTTACCAATCAGCCCCAGCATTTT.

The gene calls are TRBV20-1 and TRBJ2-1; TRBD2 agrees at 8 bases. The V segment lost 3 bases and the J segment 8 bases; nucleotides outside the gene matches: 9. Germline-derived CDR1 and CDR2 are DFQATT and SNEGSKA (reference sequence). The CDR3 runs 14 residues. The DNA of the CDR3 is TGCAGTGCTAGCGTTTCCGGGAGGGGCGATGAGCAGTTCTTC. This sequence encodes CSASVSGRGDEQFF.

The sample holds one count of this clonotype. CDR3 protein: CAWNPAVDTQYF. The CDR3 coding sequence is TGTGCCTGGAACCCGGCGGTAGATACGCAGTATTTT. V usage is TRBV30 and J usage is TRBJ2-3; D is unresolved. The CDR3 is made up of 12 amino acids. Germline values: CDR1 GTSNPN, CDR2 SVGIG (reference sequence). The V gene lost 4 bases and the J gene lost 5 bases, with 10 bases spanning the gap. Based on the CDR3 plus reference TRBV30 and TRBJ2-3, the full variable domain is SQTIHQWPATLVQPVGSPLSLECTVEGTSNPNLYWYRQAAGRGLQLLFYSVGIGQISSEVPQNLSASRPQDRQFILSSKKLLLSDSGFYLCAWNPAVDTQYFGPGTRLTVL.

The V call is TRBV20-1, the J call TRBJ2-1; D may match TRBD1 or TRBD2 (5 bases each). The CDR3 runs 15 residues. Trimming removed 5 bases at V and 4 bases at J, with 18 bases between. Germline-derived CDR1 and CDR2 are DFQATT and SNEGSKA (reference sequence). CDR3: CSAPGADTIYNEQFF. For the CDR3, the DNA is TGCAGTGCTCCCGGGGCGGATACCATTTACAATGAGCAGTTCTTC.

This clonotype was found a few times. The rearrangement links TRBV5-4 to TRBJ2-7, with D possibly matching TRBD1 (6 bases). Germline CDR1 is SGHNT and CDR2 is YYREEE (reference sequence). The CDR3 sequence is 13 residues long. V was clipped by 2 bases and J by 6 bases, with 12 bases between them. CDR3 DNA sequence: TGTGCCAGCAGCTTAATCAGGGGCAGCGAGCAGTACTTC. Amino acid sequence: CASSLIRGSEQYF.

This clonotype was counted a single time. The CDR3 loop reads CSVDLLAGVRETQYF. CDR3 DNA sequence: TGCAGCGTTGATTTGCTAGCGGGAGTCCGGGAGACCCAGTACTTC. The chain is built from TRBV29-1 and TRBJ2-5, with 10 nucleotides matching TRBD2. Trimming cost V 3 bases and J 5 bases; bases outside gene matches: 9. Germline V CDR1 and CDR2: SQVTM, ANQGSEA. The CDR3 is 15 amino acids.

CDR3 coding DNA: TGTGCCAGCAGTTACTCGGGACTAGCGGGGGCCGGGGAGCTGTTTTTT. Protein: CASSYSGLAGAGELFF. The rearrangement joins TRBV6-2 or TRBV6-3 to TRBJ2-2; TRBD2 matches 14 bases. The CDR3 runs to 16 residues. The germline CDR1 and CDR2 sequences are MNHEY and SVGEGT. The J segment lost 6 bases and the V segment lost 0 bases, leaving 0 bases of the junction unmatched.

This clonotype was counted once. The chain has TRBV4-1 and TRBJ1-1; the D gene is possibly TRBD1 (5 bases). The germline CDR1 and CDR2 sequences are MGHRA and YSYEKL. V shed 4 bases and J shed 4 bases, with 13 bases lying between them. The CDR3 covers 14 residues. The CDR3 DNA sequence: TGCGCCAGCAGCCGTGACAGAGGTATCACTGAAGCTTTCTTT. Translated, it gives CASSRDRGITEAFF.

The genes are TRBV19 and TRBJ2-3, with TRBD2 matching 10 bases. The CDR3 has 16 amino acids. V dropped 3 bases and J dropped 4; count of bases not matched to a gene: 7. Germline loops: CDR1 LNHDA, CDR2 SQIVND (reference sequence). CDR3 nucleotides: TGTGCCAGTAGTATCAGGAGCGGGGGGGCCCCAGATACGCAGTATTTT. Amino acids: CASSIRSGGAPDTQYF.

This clonotype has a single count. The rearrangement joins TRBV6-2 or TRBV6-3 to TRBJ2-3; TRBD1 agrees at 7 bases. Germline CDR1 reads MNHEY; CDR2 reads SVGEGT. V was pared by 6 bases and J by 2 bases, with 5 bases of the junction left unmatched. The CDR3 totals 14 residues. The CDR3 bases are TGTGCCAGCAGCCGCGGACAGGCCACAGATACGCAGTATTTT. Protein: CASSRGQATDTQYF.

CDR3 DNA: TGTGCGTCTAGCGGGGGGCCTCAAGAGACCCAGTACTTC. Its translation: CASSGGPQETQYF. The chain has TRBV30 and TRBJ2-5; 11 nucleotides agree with TRBD2. From germline, CDR1 is GTSNPN and CDR2 SVGIG (reference sequence). The CDR3 has 13 residues.

V and J are TRBV7-9 and TRBJ2-5; the D gene is possibly TRBD2 (6 bases). V was trimmed by 1 base and J by 5 bases, leaving 8 bases between them. The CDR3 runs to 13 residues. Per germline, CDR1 SEHNR and CDR2 FQNEAQ (reference sequence). In DNA form, the CDR3 reads TGTGCCAGCAGCTTAGGGGACTGGGAGACCCAGTACTTC. It is translated as CASSLGDWETQYF.

The rearrangement uses TRBV28 and TRBJ1-1, with D maybe TRBD1 (5 bases). Germline assignment: CDR1 MDHEN and CDR2 SYDVKM. Trimming took 11 bases from V and 0 from J, leaving 13 bases between them. The CDR3 extends over 13 amino acids. The CDR3 reads CAAPGKMNTEAFF. As DNA, the CDR3 is TGTGCCGCCCCAGGGAAAATGAACACTGAAGCTTTCTTT.

The V and J genes are TRBV7-2 and TRBJ2-3; 11 bases line up with TRBD2. This CDR3 contains 16 residues. V trimming: 0 bases; J trimming: 5 bases; junction bases outside the gene matches: 4. Germline V CDR1 and CDR2: SGHTA, FQGNSA. The CDR3 DNA is TGTGCCAGCAGCTTAGCTAGCGGGGGGGCGGGAGATACGCAGTATTTT. Translated, it gives CASSLASGGAGDTQYF.

This chain joins TRBV11-2 and TRBJ1-1; D remains unclear. There are 12 residues in the CDR3. CDR1 is SGHAT, CDR2 FQNNGV, per germline. V shed 3 bases and J shed 8 bases, with 10 bases lying between them. CDR3 nucleotides: TGTGCCAGCAGCTTCATTGGGGTCGAAGCTTTCTTT. Translating gives CASSFIGVEAFF.

The J gene is TRBJ2-7, the V gene TRBV12-1; the table calls TRBD2, which could not be checked here. TRBV12-1 is labeled a pseudogene. The CDR3 spans 15 residues. In DNA, the CDR3 is TGTGCCAGCAGCTTAATGGGAGCGATCGGGTACGAGCAGTACTTC. Protein product: CASSLMGAIGYEQYF.

The chain combines TRBV29-1 with TRBJ1-2; D may be TRBD1 (6 bases). CDR3 length equals 14 residues. Germline lookup yields CDR1 SQVTM and CDR2 ANQGSEA. Trimming shortened V by 0 bases and J by 3 bases, and 11 bases separated the two germline ends. The CDR3 loop reads CSVEDPGGDYGYTF. The CDR3 nucleotides read TGCAGCGTTGAAGATCCGGGGGGCGACTATGGCTACACCTTC.

The chain couples TRBV30 to TRBJ1-1; D possibly corresponds to TRBD1 (5 bases). Germline assignment: CDR1 GTSNPN and CDR2 SVGIG (reference sequence). The CDR3 totals 15 residues. The germline V and J ends were trimmed by 0 bases and 4 bases, with 15 bases remaining between them. The CDR3 region has the DNA TGTGCCTGGAGTGTACTAAGGGGTTTAACCACTGAAGCTTTCTTT. It is translated as CAWSVLRGLTTEAFF.

The rearrangement joins TRBV20-1 to TRBJ2-7, with 10 bases matching TRBD2. V shed 6 bases, J shed 0 bases, and the junction held 2 bases outside the gene matches. This CDR3 spans 13 amino acids. The germline CDR1 and CDR2 sequences are DFQATT and SNEGSKA (reference sequence). In nucleotides, the CDR3 is TGCAGTGCCTCTAGCGGGAGCTCCTACGAGCAGTACTTC. Its protein is CSASSGSSYEQYF.

The chain links TRBV20-1 to TRBJ2-5; 11 bases fit TRBD2. CDR1 is DFQATT, CDR2 SNEGSKA, per germline (reference sequence). After removal of 3 bases from V and 5 bases from J, the junction contained 8 bases not matched to a gene. The CDR3 consists of 15 residues. The CDR3 DNA is TGCAGTGCTAGTCCACTAGCGGGAGTTCAGGAGACCCAGTACTTC. The encoded protein is CSASPLAGVQETQYF.

V is TRBV30 and J is TRBJ2-1; TRBD2 aligns across 11 bases. CDR3 size: 16 residues. Germline CDR1 GTSNPN, CDR2 SVGIG (reference sequence). V shed 0 bases, J shed 7 bases, and the junction held 8 bases outside the gene matches. The CDR3 sequence: CAWSVLTSGSSNEQFF. DNA for the CDR3: TGTGCCTGGAGTGTACTTACTAGCGGGAGTTCAAATGAGCAGTTCTTC.